A single sample gave rise to the 20 T cell receptor beta chains below, sequenced in a study of graft-versus-host responses after intestinal transplantation (dated by TCRdb to about 2021). These receptors' targets are unknown. The library was made by the immunoSEQ multiplex PCR assay. The clones in this table, taken by TCRdb from immuneACCESS, are in-frame only. Not every clone is retained; where verified, under half of the shortfall comes from an unresolved V gene, and the cause of the rest is unknown. This sample holds tens of thousands of clones; less than 95% were observed only once. 0.15% to 0.2% of the sample lies in the top ten. What the time point label conveys for this sample: cells obtained before transplantation from donor or recipient. The starting material was unstimulated CD4+ T cells sorted from spleen or lymph node cells, obtained before transplant. The receptor source for this set is a human donor who was the organ donor for an intestinal transplant.

V and J are TRBV6-1 and TRBJ2-7; D gene ambiguous. Trimming stripped 10 bases from V and 2 bases from J, with 9 bases between. This CDR3 has 11 amino acids. Germline loops: CDR1 MNHNS, CDR2 SASEGT. CDR3 protein: CATSATYEQYF. In DNA, the CDR3 is TGTGCCACCTCGGCGACCTACGAGCAGTACTTC.

The V and J genes are TRBV19 and TRBJ1-2, with 7 positions matching TRBD1. After removal of 5 bases from V and 4 bases from J, the junction contained 7 bases not matched to a gene. The CDR3 covers 14 residues. CDR1 LNHDA and CDR2 SQIVND come from the germline V gene (reference sequence). Written as DNA, the CDR3 is TGTGCCAGTAGTTCGACGACAGGGACCTATGGCTACACCTTC. Its translation is CASSSTTGTYGYTF. Based on the CDR3 plus reference TRBV19 and TRBJ1-2, the full variable domain is DGGITQSPKYLFRKEGQNVTLSCEQNLNHDAMYWYRQDPGQGLRLIYYSQIVNDFQKGDIAEGYSVSREKKESFPLTVTSAQKNPTAFYLCASSSTTGTYGYTFGSGTRLTVV.

The genes are TRBV2 and TRBJ2-5, with a possible D match to TRBD1 (6 bases). V shed 2 bases and J shed 11 bases, with 15 bases lying between them. Germline V gene lookup returns CDR1 SNHLY and CDR2 FYNNEI. CDR3 length: 13 residues. The CDR3 region has the DNA TGTGCCAGCAGTGAACCCCTGGGCCAGGGGCAGTACTTC. This codes for CASSEPLGQGQYF.

V usage is TRBV5-1 and J usage is TRBJ2-5; 7 nucleotides line up with TRBD1. The assigned J gene may be wrong: the sequence end matches TRBJ2-7 better. CDR1 is SGHRS and CDR2 is YFSETQ in the germline V gene. CDR3 length: 15 amino acids. The CDR3 DNA follows: TGCGCCAGCAGCGGGGGACAGCTGAGCTCCTACGAGCAGTACTTC. Its protein is CASSGGQLSSYEQYF.

The chain uses TRBV4-1 and TRBJ1-3; D remains unclear. The CDR3 length is 13 residues. Germline V lookup: CDR1 MGHRA, CDR2 YSYEKL. V lost 2 bases, J lost 8 bases, and 10 bases lay in between. CDR3: CASSQNAGYTIYF. CDR3 bases: TGCGCCAGCAGCCAAAACGCAGGCTACACCATATATTTT.

V gene TRBV4-2 combines with J gene TRBJ2-5; maybe TRBD1 (6 bases). Per germline, CDR1 LGHNA and CDR2 YNFKEQ. The CDR3 runs 15 residues. Between the trimmed V and J ends, which lost 0 bases and 5 bases, there was a span of 13 bases. CDR3 sequence (DNA): TGTGCCAGCAGCCAAGACGCCACAGGGTACGAGACCCAGTACTTC. It specifies CASSQDATGYETQYF.

This clone turned up a few times. V and J are TRBV6-1 and TRBJ1-6, with D maybe TRBD1 (5 bases). Between the trimmed V and J ends, which lost 0 bases and 6 bases, there was a span of 9 bases. CDR3 size: 15 residues. CDR1 and CDR2 (germline): MNHNS, SASEGT. CDR3 in amino acids: CASSEARTTNSPLHF. CDR3 nucleotide sequence: TGTGCCAGCAGTGAAGCAAGGACAACTAATTCACCCCTCCACTTT.

V and J are TRBV7-2 and TRBJ1-5, with a weak D call TRBD1 (5 bases). CDR1 is SGHTA and CDR2 is FQGNSA in the germline V gene. Trimming shortened V by 3 bases and J by 4 bases, and 10 bases separated the two germline ends. The CDR3 consists of 14 residues. The CDR3 region is CASSFGDGNQPQHF. The CDR3, as DNA: TGTGCCAGCAGCTTCGGGGACGGAAATCAGCCCCAGCATTTT.

The chain carries TRBV13 and TRBJ1-2; 7 nucleotides line up with TRBD1. CDR1 is PRHDT and CDR2 is FYEKMQ in the germline V gene (reference sequence). The trim removed 1 base at V and 6 bases at J, leaving 14 bases unmatched. The CDR3 consists of 17 residues. The CDR3 DNA follows: TGTGCCAGCAGCTTAGTCGTAGGGGGCGCAGTTGTCAATGGCTACACCTTC. Amino acid sequence: CASSLVVGGAVVNGYTF. Combining the CDR3 with reference TRBV13 and TRBJ1-2 gives the whole variable domain AAGVIQSPRHLIKEKRETATLKCYPIPRHDTVYWYQQGPGQDPQFLISFYEKMQSDKGSIPDRFSAQQFSDYHSELNMSSLELGDSALYFCASSLVVGGAVVNGYTFGSGTRLTVV.

The V gene is TRBV7-9, the J gene TRBJ2-7, with 7 bases aligning to TRBD1. Trimming at V came to 2 bases and at J to 0 bases, leaving 1 base not matched to a gene. Germline CDR1 and CDR2: SEHNR and FQNEAQ (reference sequence). The CDR3 is made up of 14 amino acids. CDR3 loop: CASSLQGDSYEQYF. CDR3 in DNA: TGTGCCAGCAGCTTACAGGGGGACTCCTACGAGCAGTACTTC.

The chain couples TRBV6-5 to TRBJ1-1; maybe TRBD1 (6 bases). Germline V gene lookup returns CDR1 MNHEY and CDR2 SVGAGI. This CDR3 is 13 amino acids long. Deletions cut 1 base from V and 8 bases from J, with 11 bases between. The CDR3 coding sequence is TGTGCCAGCAGTTACTTCGCGGACAGCGAAGCTTTCTTT. Translating gives CASSYFADSEAFF.

The V call is TRBV10-3, the J call TRBJ2-5; D uncertain. The V and J ends lost 6 bases and 5 bases respectively, with 7 bases between them. The CDR3 runs to 11 residues. Germline assignment: CDR1 ENHRY and CDR2 SYGVKD. The CDR3: CAISELETQYF. The CDR3 coding sequence is TGTGCCATCAGCGAACTGGAGACCCAGTACTTC.

The chain combines TRBV19 with TRBJ1-1; perhaps TRBD1 as D (5 bases). V was shortened by 6 bases and J by 3 bases, with 20 bases between the two germline ends. CDR1 is LNHDA, CDR2 SQIVND, per germline (reference sequence). This CDR3 is 16 amino acids long. The CDR3: CASSRAGNMGDTEAFF. In nucleotides, the CDR3 is TGTGCCAGTAGCCGAGCAGGGAATATGGGGGACACTGAAGCTTTCTTT. The variable domain in full, completed from reference TRBV19 and TRBJ1-1, reads DGGITQSPKYLFRKEGQNVTLSCEQNLNHDAMYWYRQDPGQGLRLIYYSQIVNDFQKGDIAEGYSVSREKKESFPLTVTSAQKNPTAFYLCASSRAGNMGDTEAFFGQGTRLTVV.

The V gene is TRBV27, the J gene TRBJ2-7, with 7 bases matching TRBD2. J gave up 2 bases and V 6 bases, and 4 bases lay outside the gene matches. This CDR3 is 13 amino acids long. Germline V gene data show CDR1 as MNHEY and CDR2 as SMNVEV (reference sequence). CDR3 loop: CASSGGSPYEQYF. DNA for the CDR3: TGTGCCAGCAGCGGGGGGTCCCCCTACGAGCAGTACTTC.

The chain recombines TRBV7-9 with TRBJ2-5, with D hard to call. The germline V gene encodes CDR1 SEHNR and CDR2 FQNEAQ (reference sequence). The germline V and J ends were trimmed by 5 bases and 4 bases, with 17 bases remaining between them. The CDR3 runs 15 residues. This CDR3 reads CASSPRAPKGETQYF. CDR3 DNA: TGTGCCAGCAGCCCCCGGGCCCCGAAGGGAGAGACCCAGTACTTC.

Only one count was recorded for this clone. The chain uses TRBV5-1 and TRBJ1-1, with 8 bases fitting TRBD1. The CDR3 is made up of 14 amino acids. V was pared by 4 bases and J by 4 bases, with 6 bases of the junction left unmatched. The V gene's germline CDR1 is SGHRS and CDR2 YFSETQ. As DNA, the CDR3 is TGCGCCAGCAGCCTAATGGACAGGGCCACTGAAGCTTTCTTT. This translates into CASSLMDRATEAFF.

The V gene is TRBV29-1, the J gene TRBJ2-5; either TRBD1 or TRBD2 may supply D (5 bases each). Germline CDR1 SQVTM, CDR2 ANQGSEA. The V end was cut by 2 bases, the J end by 2 bases, with 12 bases between. The length of the CDR3 is 14 residues. For the CDR3, the DNA is TGCAGCGTTGAATTCAGGGAGAGACAAGAGACCCAGTACTTC. The encoded protein is CSVEFRERQETQYF.

This chain joins TRBV6-5 and TRBJ2-2, with 7 bases lining up with TRBD1. The CDR3 has 15 amino acids. The trim removed 5 bases at V and 0 bases at J, leaving 3 bases unmatched. Germline assignment: CDR1 MNHEY and CDR2 SVGAGI. The CDR3 is CASSRQGTNTGELFF. The CDR3 DNA reads as TGTGCCAGCAGTCGACAGGGAACGAACACCGGGGAGCTGTTTTTT.

This chain joins TRBV6-5 and TRBJ2-3; 13 bases fit TRBD2. The CDR3 runs to 15 residues. Germline CDR1 reads MNHEY; CDR2 reads SVGAGI. After removal of 5 bases from V and 7 bases from J, the junction contained 6 bases not matched to a gene. Written as DNA, the CDR3 is TGTGCCAGCAGTACTAGCGGGGGGGCCCCCTATACGCAGTATTTT. Translating it yields CASSTSGGAPYTQYF.

This clone was recorded once. This chain joins TRBV7-9 and TRBJ1-2; 9 bases line up with TRBD1. The CDR3 is 14 residues long. From germline, CDR1 is SEHNR and CDR2 FQNEAQ (reference sequence). V was clipped by 5 bases and J by 8 bases; unmatched bases: 9. The CDR3 DNA sequence: TGTGCCAGCAGCCCCGGGACAGGGTCGACGGGCTACACCTTC. Its translation is CASSPGTGSTGYTF.